Listed here are 14 T cell receptor beta chains from one sample, sequenced in a study of cytomegalovirus exposure and HLA in healthy donors. PCR amplification relied on 60 Vbeta primers (plus 13 Jbeta primers). TCRdb keeps only in-frame clones here, not all; method: immunoSEQ multiplex PCR. This table holds 50,000 to 70,000 clones, approximately 80% found once. Material for sequencing was PBMCs. Receptors were obtained from a female donor in good health and CMV-seronegative.

This clone showed up just a few times. This chain joins TRBV14 and TRBJ2-1; TRBD1 agrees at 10 bases. The CDR3 has 15 residues. With 6 bases clipped from V and 7 bases from J, the junction kept 9 bases outside the gene matches. Germline lookup yields CDR1 SGHDN and CDR2 FVKESK. The CDR3 bases are TGTGCCAGCAGTGCCGGGACAGGGGATGTAAATGAGCAGTTCTTC. Amino acids: CASSAGTGDVNEQFF.

The chain recombines TRBV28 with TRBJ1-5; unclear D gene. This CDR3 has 15 amino acids. V was shortened by 3 bases and J by 5 bases, with 14 bases between the two germline ends. Per germline, CDR1 MDHEN and CDR2 SYDVKM. CDR3 sequence: CASSLRGFVHQPQHF. CDR3 nucleotide sequence: TGTGCCAGCAGTTTGAGAGGGTTTGTGCATCAGCCCCAGCATTTT.

A note on this clone: One end of the junction fails to match germline, which may point to a read error. This rearrangement joins TRBV18 to TRBJ1-1, with D tentatively TRBD1 (6 bases). The CDR3 totals 14 residues. Germline V gene sequence: CDR1 KGHSH, CDR2 LQKENI. CDR3 nucleotide sequence: TGTGCCAGCTCCCCACAACAGGGAAACACTGAAGCTTTCTTT. Protein: CASSPQQGNTEAFF.

The rearrangement joins TRBV29-1 to TRBJ2-6; D gene ambiguous. This CDR3 has 15 amino acids. V lost 0 bases to trimming and J lost 1 base, with 7 bases between them. From germline, CDR1 is SQVTM and CDR2 ANQGSEA. The CDR3 region is CSVEDGRSGANVLTF. The CDR3 coding sequence is TGCAGCGTTGAAGACGGTCGATCTGGGGCCAACGTCCTGACTTTC.

The gene calls are TRBV7-2 and TRBJ2-3; 12 bases match TRBD2. Germline V CDR1 and CDR2: SGHTA, FQGNSA. The CDR3 length is 17 residues. V lost 3 bases and J lost 0; bases outside the gene matches: 4. As DNA, the CDR3 is TGTGCCAGCAGCTTCGGGCTAGCGGGGGGGAGCACAGATACGCAGTATTTT. This gives the protein CASSFGLAGGSTDTQYF.

This chain uses TRBV5-1 with TRBJ2-3, with 14 bases fitting TRBD2. Losses at the gene ends were 4 bases for V and 6 bases for J; bases not matched to a gene: 10. Per the germline V gene, CDR1 is SGHRS and CDR2 is YFSETQ. The CDR3 extends over 17 amino acids. CDR3 region: CASSLGLAGATSDTQYF. The CDR3, as DNA: TGCGCCAGCAGCCTGGGACTAGCGGGGGCCACCTCGGATACGCAGTATTTT.

The J gene is TRBJ2-5, the V gene TRBV10-3, with TRBD2 matching 8 bases. This CDR3 spans 13 amino acids. Germline V CDR1 and CDR2: ENHRY, SYGVKD. Trimming took 4 bases from V and 2 from J; bases not matched to a gene: 0. CDR3 in DNA: TGTGCCATCAGTGCGGGGGGGCAAGAGACCCAGTACTTC. Translation: CAISAGGQETQYF.

The chain couples TRBV19 to TRBJ2-7; no definite D call. CDR1 and CDR2 (germline): LNHDA, SQIVND (reference sequence). V dropped 0 bases and J dropped 4 bases, with 10 bases sitting between them. The CDR3 sequence is 14 residues long. CDR3 nucleotides: TGTGCCAGTAGTATAGATCAGTGGGCGTACGAGCAGTACTTC. It yields the protein CASSIDQWAYEQYF.

The V gene is TRBV29-1, the J gene TRBJ1-3; 9 bases fit TRBD1. This CDR3 is 15 amino acids long. The junction had 7 bases not matched to a gene; V was cut back by 6 bases and J by 1 base. The germline V gene has CDR1 SQVTM and CDR2 ANQGSEA. CDR3 sequence (DNA): TGCAGCGTAGCTATTGGGACAGGGTCTGGAAACACCATATATTTT. Translation: CSVAIGTGSGNTIYF.

This clone showed up just a few times. The rearrangement joins TRBV7-3 to TRBJ2-1; D might be TRBD1 (6 bases). The CDR3 runs 15 residues. Germline V gives CDR1 SGHTA, CDR2 FQGTGA. V dropped 2 bases and J dropped 8 bases, with 16 bases sitting between them. CDR3 sequence reads: CASSLRGGMVHEQFF. As DNA, the CDR3 is TGTGCCAGCAGCTTACGAGGGGGAATGGTCCATGAGCAGTTCTTC. Supplemented by reference TRBV7-3 and TRBJ2-1, the full variable domain reads GAGVSQTPSNKVTEKGKYVELRCDPISGHTALYWYRQSLGQGPEFLIYFQGTGAADDSGLPNDRFFAVRPEGSVSTLKIQRTERGDSAVYLCASSLRGGMVHEQFFGPGTRLTVL.

The chain combines TRBV4-1 with TRBJ2-7; 7 positions match TRBD2. Trimming at V came to 0 bases and at J to 6 bases, leaving 8 bases not matched to a gene. The CDR3 sequence is 15 residues long. The germline V gene encodes CDR1 MGHRA and CDR2 YSYEKL. Here the CDR3 DNA reads TGCGCCAGCAGCCAAGAACGGGGAGGGAAGGGCGAGCAGTACTTC. This sequence encodes CASSQERGGKGEQYF.

This clone was seen a handful of times. The chain employs TRBV28 and TRBJ2-7; TRBD1 might be the D (5 bases). From germline, CDR1 is MDHEN and CDR2 SYDVKM. This CDR3 spans 13 amino acids. V shed 7 bases and J shed 3 bases, with 13 bases lying between them. CDR3 nucleotide sequence: TGTGCCAGCATGCTCGACAGAGGCTACGAGCAGTACTTC. This sequence encodes CASMLDRGYEQYF.

This clone was seen a few times. The chain couples TRBV29-1 to TRBJ2-7; 7 nucleotides align to TRBD2. From germline, CDR1 is SQVTM and CDR2 ANQGSEA. The CDR3 has 11 residues. The CDR3 nucleotides read TGCAGTGCTGGGGAGGGGAACGAGCAGTACTTC. Its translation: CSAGEGNEQYF.

The V and J genes are TRBV5-8 and TRBJ1-3, with D hard to call. The V end lost 1 base, the J end lost 0 bases, and 11 bases lay between the germline ends. The CDR3 has 16 residues. Germline V CDR1 and CDR2: SGHTS, YDEGEE. The CDR3 here is CASSLRTVSSGNTIYF. CDR3 coding DNA: TGTGCCAGCAGCTTGCGGACTGTGAGCTCTGGAAACACCATATATTTT.